Reported below is one T cell receptor (beta chain). V was pared by 3 bases and J by 5 bases, with 17 bases between. Germline CDR1 KGHDR, CDR2 SFDVKD. CDR3 length equals 16 residues. Followed longitudinally, the Seattle patients had been enrolled during active infection. Here immunoSEQ multiplex PCR was the method, and the copy in TCRdb shows in-frame clones only, minus some. The sample holds 300,000 to 400,000 clones, approximately 86% seen once. The data were taken from a study of blood T cell repertoires in COVID-19. Study background: The origin of the acute and convalescent COVID-19 samples was the United States, Italy and Spain. PBMCs, B-cell-depleted T cells, or T cells provided the cDNA or gDNA that made up the material.

The specimen sequenced was peripheral blood. The chain links TRBV24-1 to TRBJ2-3; D is possibly TRBD1 (6 bases). This TCR derives from a young man with COVID-19, enrolled during active disease. The CDR3 DNA follows: TGTGCCACCAGTGATCCGGGACACCTACACGAAGATACGCAGTATTTT. As protein: CATSDPGHLHEDTQYF.